The rows below give T cell receptor beta chains drawn from one sample of a study of blood T cell repertoires in COVID-19. Some clones are missing from TCRdb's copy, which holds only in-frame ones; the method was immunoSEQ multiplex PCR. The table records about 98,000 clones, roughly 86% of them present only once. The sequenced material came from peripheral blood. The source is a man aged 50-59 years with acute or convalescent COVID-19. Each CDR3 is given with its conserved first and last residue. The order of the fields is J gene, D gene, V gene, clone size, CDR3 DNA, CDR3 protein. A D gene is named only where the DNA matches it firmly. Not every row has a clone size; where given, it reads once, few, many or a size class.

>TRBJ2-7|.|TRBV5-1|.
TGCGCCAGCAGCTTAGCCGCTTCCTACGAGCAGTACTTC
CASSLAASYEQYF
>TRBJ1-2|TRBD1|TRBV29-1|.
TGCAGCGTCCAGGACAGGGGTATCTATGGCTACACCTTC
CSVQDRGIYGYTF
>TRBJ2-1|TRBD2|TRBV20-1|.
TGCAGTGCCAGTGGGAGGGCCGGTATAGACAATGAGCAGTTCTTC
CSASGRAGIDNEQFF
>TRBJ1-4|.|TRBV6-2/TRBV6-3|.
TGTGCCAGCAGTTACTCGACCCGGGATCCAACTAATGAAAAACTGTTTTTT
CASSYSTRDPTNEKLFF
>TRBJ2-5|.|TRBV24-1|.
TGTGCCACCAGGTTAACAGGGGCGGGGGAGACCCAGTACTTC
CATRLTGAGETQYF
>TRBJ1-1|TRBD1|TRBV12-3/TRBV12-4|.
TGTGCCAGCAGTTCAGGGGGCACTGAAGCTTTCTTT
CASSSGGTEAFF
>TRBJ1-1|.|TRBV5-1|.
TGCGCCAGCAGTCAGGATACTGAAGCTTTCTTT
CASSQDTEAFF
>TRBJ1-2|.|TRBV19|once
TGTGCCAGTACCGTCCAGGGTGGCGGCAGCTACACCTTC
CASTVQGGGSYTF
>TRBJ1-1|TRBD1|TRBV11-1|few
TGTGCCAGCAGCTTGACAGGGGGTGTCACTGAAGCTTTCTTT
CASSLTGGVTEAFF
>TRBJ1-5|TRBD1|TRBV2|.
TGTGCCAGCAGTGCTAGGCGGGACAGTAATCAGCCCCAGCATTTT
CASSARRDSNQPQHF
>TRBJ2-7|.|TRBV4-1|.
TGCGCCAGCAGCCAAGAAGTGTCACTAGTCGGCTACGAGCAGTACTTC
CASSQEVSLVGYEQYF
>TRBJ2-7|.|TRBV7-9|.
TGTGCCAGCAGCTTAGCGATCGGTTACGGCTCCTACGAGCAGTACTTC
CASSLAIGYGSYEQYF
>TRBJ2-1|.|TRBV7-9|.
TGTGCCAGCAGCCTACCGACCGGGAATGAGCAGTTCTTC
CASSLPTGNEQFF
>TRBJ2-3|.|TRBV5-1|.
TGCGCCAGCAGCTTGATCGGTCCTACAGATACGCAGTATTTT
CASSLIGPTDTQYF
>TRBJ2-7|TRBD1|TRBV27|.
TGTGCCAGCAGGATGCCGGGACAGGGGAACGAGCAGTACTTC
CASRMPGQGNEQYF
>TRBJ1-2|.|TRBV14|once
TGTGCCAGCAGCGACAGGAGTTATGGCTACACCTTC
CASSDRSYGYTF
>TRBJ2-7|.|TRBV7-2|.
TGTGCCAGCAGCTTACCTAGACCATACGAGCAGTACTTC
CASSLPRPYEQYF
>TRBJ2-7|.|TRBV10-1|.
TGCGCCAGCAGTGAGACCCGCTCCGGCGAGCAGTACTTC
CASSETRSGEQYF
>TRBJ2-3|.|TRBV29-1|.
TGCAGCGTTGTCAGGTTAAGCACAGATACGCAGTATTTT
CSVVRLSTDTQYF
>TRBJ1-1|.|TRBV2|.
TGTGCCAGCAGCGGGACACCTAACACTGAAGCTTTCTTT
CASSGTPNTEAFF
>TRBJ2-1|.|TRBV9|once
TGTGCCAGCAGCTCCAGGGCAGGCTATGAGCAGTTCTTC
CASSSRAGYEQFF
>TRBJ2-2|TRBD2|TRBV9|.
TGTGCCAGCAGCGCCACCACCCTAGCGGGAGGGCTGGGCACCGGGGAGCTGTTTTTT
CASSATTLAGGLGTGELFF
>TRBJ2-7|.|TRBV7-9|few
TGTGCCAGCAGCTTAGGCCGGCAGGGGTTTCCCTACGAGCAGTACTTC
CASSLGRQGFPYEQYF
>TRBJ1-2|.|TRBV19|.
TGTGCCAGTAGTATCGGGGTCAGACCTCCTTTCGGCTACACCTTC
CASSIGVRPPFGYTF
>TRBJ1-6|.|TRBV27|.
TGTGCCAGCAGTTTATCCCGGGGTCCCCTCCACTTT
CASSLSRGPLHF
>TRBJ1-2|.|TRBV5-1|.
TGCGCCAGCAGCCCAGGGGTGGGGGACTATGGCTACACCTTC
CASSPGVGDYGYTF
>TRBJ2-7|TRBD2|TRBV18|.
TGTGCCAGCTCACCGGACGGGACTAGCGTCGAGCAGTACTTC
CASSPDGTSVEQYF
>TRBJ1-6|.|TRBV21-1|.
TGTGCCAGCAGCAATCGACTGCCATCACCCCTCCACTTT
CASSNRLPSPLHF
>TRBJ2-5|.|TRBV5-6|.
TGTGCCAGCAGCTTTGGAGGGAAAGAGACCCAGTACTTC
CASSFGGKETQYF
>TRBJ1-1|TRBD1|TRBV7-9|.
TGTGCCAGCAGCTCTGGGACAGGGACTGAAGCTTTCTTT
CASSSGTGTEAFF
>TRBJ2-7|.|TRBV6-5|.
TGTGCCAGCAGTTACAACCCTAGGTATGAGCAGTACTTC
CASSYNPRYEQYF
>TRBJ2-5|.|TRBV7-6|.
TGTGCCAGCAGCTTAGCGGGGAGCGTTCGGGAGACCCAGTACTTC
CASSLAGSVRETQYF
>TRBJ2-7|.|TRBV7-2|.
TGTGCCAGCAGCTTAGAGGGTTTTTGGGGCAGAACCTACGAGCAGTACTTC
CASSLEGFWGRTYEQYF
>TRBJ1-2|TRBD1|TRBV5-5|.
TGTGCCAGCAGCTCGGGACAGGACTATGGCTACACCTTC
CASSSGQDYGYTF
>TRBJ1-5|.|TRBV4-1|.
TGCGCCAGCAGCCAAATATCCGGGACTTCCAATCAGCCCCAGCATTTT
CASSQISGTSNQPQHF
>TRBJ2-1|TRBD2|TRBV9|medium-sized
TGTGCCAGCAGCTCACCTCCGCCGGGACTAGCGGGGCCGTACAATGAGCAGTTCTTC
CASSSPPPGLAGPYNEQFF
>TRBJ1-1|.|TRBV5-1|few
TGCGCCAGCAGCCCCCCGGGACACCTTGAAGCTTTCTTT
CASSPPGHLEAFF
>TRBJ1-4|TRBD1|TRBV5-8|.
TGTGCCAGCAGTACCCCGGGACAGGGGATGACTAATGAAAAACTGTTTTTT
CASSTPGQGMTNEKLFF
>TRBJ2-7|TRBD1|TRBV9|few
TGTGCCAGCAGCCCGTTCGCCGACAGGGATGGCGAGCAGTACTTC
CASSPFADRDGEQYF
>TRBJ2-3|TRBD2|TRBV7-6|.
TGTGCCAGCAGCTTAGAGCCCTGGACTAGCGGGAGTACAGATACGCAGTATTTT
CASSLEPWTSGSTDTQYF
>TRBJ2-3|TRBD1|TRBV6-4|once
TGTGCCAGCAGTGCCACTCTTAGACAGGGCATTAAGGAGCAGTATTTT
CASSATLRQGIKEQYF
>TRBJ2-1|.|TRBV29-1|.
TGCAGCGTTGAACCCCTCGGTGAGCAGTTCTTC
CSVEPLGEQFF
>TRBJ1-6|TRBD1|TRBV11-2|.
TGTGCCAGCAGCCCGGCCGGGACAGGGGCGGCGTCACCCCTCCACTTT
CASSPAGTGAASPLHF
>TRBJ1-2|TRBD1|TRBV19|.
TGTGCCAGTAGTATCGGACAGGGGAAGGGCTACACCTTC
CASSIGQGKGYTF
>TRBJ2-1|TRBD2|TRBV4-1|.
TGCGCCAGCAGCCCTGGGACTAGCGGGAGGGCCAGGAATGAGCAGTTCTTC
CASSPGTSGRARNEQFF
>TRBJ2-2|.|TRBV9|.
TGTGCCAGCAGCTTCCGGGACTTGAACACCGGGGAGCTGTTTTTT
CASSFRDLNTGELFF
>TRBJ2-1|TRBD2|TRBV7-3|.
TGTGCCAGCAGCTCACTAGCGGGAGGCATGGCTAGGGAGCAGTTCTTC
CASSSLAGGMAREQFF
>TRBJ2-7|TRBD2|TRBV20-1|.
TGCAGTGCTAGTGACCAGCGGGATCCCTCCTACGAGCAGTACTTC
CSASDQRDPSYEQYF
>TRBJ2-3|TRBD1|TRBV12-5|.
TGTGCTAGTGGTCCCAACCGACAGGGGGGGGGCACAGATACGCAGTATTTT
CASGPNRQGGGTDTQYF
>TRBJ2-7|.|TRBV5-1|.
TGCGCCAGCAGCTTGCGTCCAGATACCTACGAGCAGTACTTC
CASSLRPDTYEQYF
>TRBJ1-1|.|TRBV18|.
TGTGCCAGCTCACCTGGGAGGGGGGTGAACACTGAAGCTTTCTTT
CASSPGRGVNTEAFF
>TRBJ2-7|TRBD1|TRBV5-1|.
TGCGCCAGCAGCTTGGCGGGACAGGGCCTTTCGTACGAGCAGTACTTC
CASSLAGQGLSYEQYF
>TRBJ2-1|.|TRBV6-6|.
TGTGCCAGCAGTCCCCGACCCTCCGGGAGTTACAATGAGCAGTTCTTC
CASSPRPSGSYNEQFF
>TRBJ1-2|.|TRBV19|.
TGTGCCAGTACCCGGGAGCCCCCGCCGTCCGGCTACACCTTC
CASTREPPPSGYTF
>TRBJ1-2|TRBD1|TRBV5-1|.
TGCGCCAGCAGCATTCAACCGGGACAGGGAGATCATGGCTACACCTTC
CASSIQPGQGDHGYTF
>TRBJ2-7|.|TRBV6-6|once
TGTGCCAGCAGTCGCCAGGACTATAAGTCCTACGAGCAGTACTTC
CASSRQDYKSYEQYF
>TRBJ1-2|.|TRBV19|.
TGTGCCAGTATTCCCCGACAGACCCGTACTAACTATGGCTACACCTTC
CASIPRQTRTNYGYTF
>TRBJ1-1|.|TRBV6-5|once
TGTGCCAGCAGTTACTCTCGGGATGGTACTGAAGCTTTCTTT
CASSYSRDGTEAFF
>TRBJ2-1|TRBD2|TRBV27|.
TGTGCCAGCAGTGTTCTAGCGGGAGGGCCTGGGGATGAGCAGTTCTTC
CASSVLAGGPGDEQFF
>TRBJ2-4|.|TRBV3-1/TRBV3-2|.
TGTGCCAGCAGCCAAGTGTCGAACATTCAGTACTTC
CASSQVSNIQYF